This TCR beta chain came from a study of cytomegalovirus exposure and HLA in healthy donors. The PCR ran on 60 Vbeta and 13 Jbeta primers. Generated by immunoSEQ multiplex PCR, the TCRdb table keeps only in-frame clones and is missing some. The data contain 110,000 to 150,000 clones, over 70% of them singletons. V was shortened by 2 bases and J by 6 bases, with 11 bases between the two germline ends. CDR3 size: 14 residues. CDR1 is SNHLY, CDR2 FYNNEI, per germline. The specimen sequenced was PBMCs. This TCR derives from a woman aged 40 to 50 in good health and CMV-seronegative. The V call is TRBV2, the J call TRBJ1-5, with D unclear. The CDR3 DNA reads TGTGCCAGCAGTGAATTTGGGGAGGGTCAGCCCCAGCATTTT. Translated, it gives CASSEFGEGQPQHF. Full variable domain (missing parts from reference TRBV2 and TRBJ1-5): EPEVTQTPSHQVTQMGQEVILRCVPISNHLYFYWYRQILGQKVEFLVSFYNNEISEKSEIFDDQFSVERPDGSNFTLKIRSTKLEDSAMYFCASSEFGEGQPQHFGDGTRLSIL.